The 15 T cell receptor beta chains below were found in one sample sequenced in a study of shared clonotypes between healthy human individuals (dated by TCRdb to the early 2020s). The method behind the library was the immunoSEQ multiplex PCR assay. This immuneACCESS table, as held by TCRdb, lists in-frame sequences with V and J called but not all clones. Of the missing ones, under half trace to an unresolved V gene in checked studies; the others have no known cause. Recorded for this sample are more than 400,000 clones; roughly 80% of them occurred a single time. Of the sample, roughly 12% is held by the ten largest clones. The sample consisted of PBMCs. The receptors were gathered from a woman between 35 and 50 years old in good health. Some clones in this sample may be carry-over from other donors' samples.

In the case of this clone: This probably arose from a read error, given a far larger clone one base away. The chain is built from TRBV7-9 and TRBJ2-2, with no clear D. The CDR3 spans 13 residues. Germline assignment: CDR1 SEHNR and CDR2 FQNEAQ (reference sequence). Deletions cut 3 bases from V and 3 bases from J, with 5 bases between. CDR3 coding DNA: TGTGCCAGCAGCTTTAATTACACCGGGGAGCTGTTTTTT. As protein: CASSFNYTGELFF.

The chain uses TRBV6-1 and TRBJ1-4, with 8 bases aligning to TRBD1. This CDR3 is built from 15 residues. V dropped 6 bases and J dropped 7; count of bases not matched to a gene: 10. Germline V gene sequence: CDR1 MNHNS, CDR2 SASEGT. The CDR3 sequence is CASRVPGQATEKLFF. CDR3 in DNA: TGTGCCAGCAGGGTTCCGGGACAGGCGACTGAAAAACTGTTTTTT.

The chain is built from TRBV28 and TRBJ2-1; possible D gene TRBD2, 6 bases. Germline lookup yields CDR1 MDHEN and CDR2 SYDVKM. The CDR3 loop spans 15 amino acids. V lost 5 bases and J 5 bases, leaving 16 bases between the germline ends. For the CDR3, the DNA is TGTGCCAGCAGTACCCCGGGAGTTGGGCACAATGAGCAGTTCTTC. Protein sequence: CASSTPGVGHNEQFF.

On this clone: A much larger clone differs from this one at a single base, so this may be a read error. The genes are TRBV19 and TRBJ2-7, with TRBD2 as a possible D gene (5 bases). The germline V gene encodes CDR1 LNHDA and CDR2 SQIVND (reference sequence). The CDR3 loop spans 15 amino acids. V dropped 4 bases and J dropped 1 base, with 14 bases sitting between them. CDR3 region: CASSTGGSQSYEQYF. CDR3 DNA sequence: TGTGCCAGTAGTACCGGTGGGAGCCAATCCTACGAGCAGTACTTC.

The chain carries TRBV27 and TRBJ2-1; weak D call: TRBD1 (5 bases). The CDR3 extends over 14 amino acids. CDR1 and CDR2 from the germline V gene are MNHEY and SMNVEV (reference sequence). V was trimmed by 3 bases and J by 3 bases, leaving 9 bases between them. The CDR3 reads CASSFQGSYNEQFF. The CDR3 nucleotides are TGTGCCAGCAGTTTCCAGGGAAGCTACAATGAGCAGTTCTTC.

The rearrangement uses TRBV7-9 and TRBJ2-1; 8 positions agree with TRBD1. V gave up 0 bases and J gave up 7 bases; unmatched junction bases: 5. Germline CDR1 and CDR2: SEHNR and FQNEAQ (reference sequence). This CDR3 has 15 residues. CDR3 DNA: TGTGCCAGCAGCTTAGCGGGCACAGGGGGAAATGAGCAGTTCTTC. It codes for CASSLAGTGGNEQFF.

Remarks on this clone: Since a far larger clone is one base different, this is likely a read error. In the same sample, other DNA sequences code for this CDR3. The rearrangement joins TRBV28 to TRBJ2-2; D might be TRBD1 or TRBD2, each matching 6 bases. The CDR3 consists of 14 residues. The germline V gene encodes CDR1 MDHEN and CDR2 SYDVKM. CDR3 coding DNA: TGTGCTAGCACCCTTGGGGGGCTCACCGGGGAGCTGTTTTTT. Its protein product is CASTLGGLTGELFF.

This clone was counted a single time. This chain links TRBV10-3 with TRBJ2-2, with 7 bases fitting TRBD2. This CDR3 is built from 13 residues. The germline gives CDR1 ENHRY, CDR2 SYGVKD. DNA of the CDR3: TGTTCAACCGGGCGGGAGACCACCGGGGAGCTGTTTTTT. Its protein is CSTGRETTGELFF.

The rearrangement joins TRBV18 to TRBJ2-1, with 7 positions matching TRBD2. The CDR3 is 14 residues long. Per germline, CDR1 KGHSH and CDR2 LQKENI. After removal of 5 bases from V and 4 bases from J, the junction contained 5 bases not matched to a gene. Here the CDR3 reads CASSYSGLYNEQFF. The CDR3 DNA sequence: TGTGCCAGCTCATATAGCGGGCTTTACAATGAGCAGTTCTTC. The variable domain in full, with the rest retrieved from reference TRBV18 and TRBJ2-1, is NAGVMQNPRHLVRRRGQEARLRCSPMKGHSHVYWYRQLPEEGLKFMVYLQKENIIDESGMPKERFSAEFPKEGPSILRIQQVVRGDSAAYFCASSYSGLYNEQFFGPGTRLTVL.

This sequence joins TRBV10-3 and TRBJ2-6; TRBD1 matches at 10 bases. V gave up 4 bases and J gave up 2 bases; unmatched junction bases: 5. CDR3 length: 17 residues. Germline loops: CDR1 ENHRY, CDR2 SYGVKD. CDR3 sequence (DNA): TGTGCCATCAGTGGGGGACAGGGGCGCGCTGGGGCCAACGTCCTGACTTTC. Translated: CAISGGQGRAGANVLTF.

This chain's CDR3 is CASSIDRRVAGGNTEAFF. CDR3 bases: TGTGCCAGTAGTATAGATCGCCGGGTGGCAGGGGGGAACACTGAAGCTTTCTTT. The chain links TRBV19 to TRBJ1-1; 7 bases map to TRBD1. In germline, CDR1 is LNHDA, CDR2 SQIVND (reference sequence). J gave up 1 base and V 0 bases, and 11 bases lay outside the gene matches. This CDR3 is 18 amino acids long.

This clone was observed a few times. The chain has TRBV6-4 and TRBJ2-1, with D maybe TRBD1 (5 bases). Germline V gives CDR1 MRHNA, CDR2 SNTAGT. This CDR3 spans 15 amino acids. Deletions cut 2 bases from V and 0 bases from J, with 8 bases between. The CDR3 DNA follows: TGTGCCAGCAGTGACGACAGAAGCTCCTACAATGAGCAGTTCTTC. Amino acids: CASSDDRSSYNEQFF.

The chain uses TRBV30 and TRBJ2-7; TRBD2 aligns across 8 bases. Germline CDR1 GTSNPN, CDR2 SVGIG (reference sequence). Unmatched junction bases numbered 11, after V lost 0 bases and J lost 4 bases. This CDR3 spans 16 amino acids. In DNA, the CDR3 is TGTGCCTGGAGTGTAAATCGGGGGGGGAAGGGTTACGAGCAGTACTTC. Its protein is CAWSVNRGGKGYEQYF.

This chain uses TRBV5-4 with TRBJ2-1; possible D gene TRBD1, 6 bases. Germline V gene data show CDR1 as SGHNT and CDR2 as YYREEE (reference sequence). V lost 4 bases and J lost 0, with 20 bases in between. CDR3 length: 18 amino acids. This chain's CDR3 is CASSRALDSLSSYNEQFF. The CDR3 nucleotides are TGTGCCAGCAGCCGGGCTCTGGACAGCCTCTCCTCCTACAATGAGCAGTTCTTC. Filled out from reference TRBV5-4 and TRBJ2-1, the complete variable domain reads ETGVTQSPTHLIKTRGQQVTLRCSSQSGHNTVSWYQQALGQGPQFIFQYYREEENGRGNFPPRFSGLQFPNYSSELNVNALELDDSALYLCASSRALDSLSSYNEQFFGPGTRLTVL.

DNA of the CDR3: TGTGCCAGCAGCTGGGGGGGCACAGATACGCAGTATTTT. Its protein is CASSWGGTDTQYF. V gene TRBV7-8 combines with J gene TRBJ2-3; the D gene is possibly TRBD2 (6 bases). Looked up from germline, CDR1 is SGHVS and CDR2 is FQNEAQ. Deletions cut 4 bases from V and 1 base from J, with 6 bases between. The CDR3 is 13 residues long.